The 7 T cell receptor beta chains below were found in one sample sequenced in a study of cytomegalovirus exposure and HLA in healthy donors. It was with 60 Vbeta and 13 Jbeta primers that the PCR ran. Using immunoSEQ multiplex PCR, the repertoire was profiled, and TCRdb retains in-frame clones only, with some absent. Here the sample spans around 150,000 clones, 60% to 80% being singletons. Sequences were obtained from PBMCs. Receptor source: a man aged 18-30 years in good health and CMV-seropositive.

The chain has TRBV27 and TRBJ1-2; 7 bases line up with TRBD1. V shed 3 bases and J 0 bases; nucleotides not matched to a gene: 7. Germline V gene data show CDR1 as MNHEY and CDR2 as SMNVEV (reference sequence). The CDR3 loop spans 16 amino acids. Here the CDR3 DNA reads TGTGCCAGCAGTTTTGAGGGGGCCGAAGCTAACTATGGCTACACCTTC. Its protein is CASSFEGAEANYGYTF.

The chain uses TRBV5-4 and TRBJ1-5; D is possibly TRBD1 (6 bases). This CDR3 has 14 residues. The V end lost 0 bases, the J end lost 5 bases, and 9 bases lay between the germline ends. The germline gives CDR1 SGHNT, CDR2 YYREEE (reference sequence). CDR3 in DNA: TGTGCCAGCAGCTTGGGGGGGGGCGATCAGCCCCAGCATTTT. Amino acids: CASSLGGGDQPQHF. Full variable domain (missing parts from reference TRBV5-4 and TRBJ1-5): ETGVTQSPTHLIKTRGQQVTLRCSSQSGHNTVSWYQQALGQGPQFIFQYYREEENGRGNFPPRFSGLQFPNYSSELNVNALELDDSALYLCASSLGGGDQPQHFGDGTRLSIL.

This clone has only a few counts. The V gene is TRBV5-1, the J gene TRBJ1-1; the D is unclear. The CDR3 is made up of 12 amino acids. V lost 0 bases to trimming and J lost 3 bases, with 3 bases between them. Germline CDR1 is SGHRS and CDR2 is YFSETQ. CDR3 sequence (DNA): TGCGCCAGCAGCTTGGGAGACACTGAAGCTTTCTTT. Translation: CASSLGDTEAFF. Together with reference TRBV5-1 and TRBJ1-1, the CDR3 gives the full variable domain: KAGVTQTPRYLIKTRGQQVTLSCSPISGHRSVSWYQQTPGQGLQFLFEYFSETQRNKGNFPGRFSGRQFSNSRSEMNVSTLELGDSALYLCASSLGDTEAFFGQGTRLTVV.

The chain links TRBV11-3 to TRBJ2-1; 7 bases fit TRBD1. J gave up 0 bases and V 1 base, and 3 bases lay outside the gene matches. Germline CDR1 is SGHNT and CDR2 is YENEEA. The CDR3 has 16 amino acids. This CDR3 reads CASSLGAGGSYNEQFF. The CDR3 DNA reads as TGTGCCAGCAGCTTAGGGGCAGGGGGCTCCTACAATGAGCAGTTCTTC.

This rearrangement joins TRBV10-2 to TRBJ1-1, with D hard to call. This CDR3 region has 13 residues. The germline V and J ends were trimmed by 4 bases and 0 bases, with 6 bases remaining between them. The germline gives CDR1 WSHSY, CDR2 SAAADI. The CDR3, as DNA: TGCGCCAGCAGTGCGGGATTGAACACTGAAGCTTTCTTT. Translation gives CASSAGLNTEAFF.

The table lists this clone with a count of one. CDR3 sequence (DNA): TGTGCCAGCAGCCCCACAGGAGACAATCAGCCCCAGCATTTT. Translating it yields CASSPTGDNQPQHF. This chain connects TRBV9 to TRBJ1-5, with D possibly being TRBD1 (5 bases). Trimming removed 4 bases at V and 3 bases at J, with 11 bases between. This CDR3 has 14 amino acids. CDR1 and CDR2 from the germline V gene are SGDLS and YYNGEE.

This sequence joins TRBV28 and TRBJ1-5; 7 bases agree with TRBD1. The CDR3 spans 15 residues. Germline-derived CDR1 and CDR2 are MDHEN and SYDVKM. The V and J ends lost 6 bases and 4 bases, in that order; junction bases with no gene match: 9. The CDR3 bases are TGTGCCAGCAGAACCAACAGGGGCAATAATCAGCCCCAGCATTTT. It translates to CASRTNRGNNQPQHF.